This TCR beta chain was retrieved from a study of blood T cell repertoires in COVID-19. Method: immunoSEQ multiplex PCR; TCRdb's copy keeps in-frame clones and lacks some. The top ten hold under 3% of the sample, which has 200,000 to 300,000 clones, 86% seen once. Per germline, CDR1 SGHKS and CDR2 YYEKEE (reference sequence). The CDR3 runs 16 residues. V dropped 2 bases and J dropped 6; count of bases not matched to a gene: 11. Specimen: PBMCs or T cells enriched from blood (not recorded which). The chain combines TRBV5-5 with TRBJ1-1; 9 nucleotides line up with TRBD1. This receptor was identified in a young woman who had recovered from COVID-19. For the CDR3, the DNA is TGTGCCAGCAGCTTCCGGACAGGGGTAAAGTTGGCTGAAGCTTTCTTT. Amino acids: CASSFRTGVKLAEAFF. The variable domain in full, completed from reference TRBV5-5 and TRBJ1-1, reads DAGVTQSPTHLIKTRGQQVTLRCSPISGHKSVSWYQQVLGQGPQFIFQYYEKEERGRGNFPDRFSARQFPNYSSELNVNALLLGDSALYLCASSFRTGVKLAEAFFGQGTRLTVV.